This T cell receptor beta chain was identified in a study of CXCR3-negative and CXCR3-positive naive CD8 T cells. Notes on this clonotype: Antigen: not known.

The CDR3 spans 13 residues. CDR1 is MNHEY, CDR2 SVGAGI, per germline. Findings and limits, study-wide: Freshly isolated PBMCs were used in most assays, given partial CXCR3 loss after freezing. Naive CXCR3-negative cells resembled naive CXCR3-positive cells in TRBV-TRBJ usage; memory cells differed. In both naive subsets diversity was comparably high, whereas memory CD8+ cells showed much lower diversity.

Triplicate sorting captured about 300,000 cells each from every CD8+ T cell subset. Through 5' RACE with UMI labels, the TRB cDNA libraries were prepared. TCRdb reprocessed the 5' RACE reads and reports one entry per CDR3 protein, with no DNA. The table lists approximately 45,000 distinct CDR3 sequences. J is TRBJ2-7 and V is TRBV6-5. This sequence originates from a human donor in good health. Some clones in this sample may be carry-over from other donors' samples. The sample taken for sequencing was memory CD8+ T cells from blood. The CDR3 reads CASSYTVSYEQYF.